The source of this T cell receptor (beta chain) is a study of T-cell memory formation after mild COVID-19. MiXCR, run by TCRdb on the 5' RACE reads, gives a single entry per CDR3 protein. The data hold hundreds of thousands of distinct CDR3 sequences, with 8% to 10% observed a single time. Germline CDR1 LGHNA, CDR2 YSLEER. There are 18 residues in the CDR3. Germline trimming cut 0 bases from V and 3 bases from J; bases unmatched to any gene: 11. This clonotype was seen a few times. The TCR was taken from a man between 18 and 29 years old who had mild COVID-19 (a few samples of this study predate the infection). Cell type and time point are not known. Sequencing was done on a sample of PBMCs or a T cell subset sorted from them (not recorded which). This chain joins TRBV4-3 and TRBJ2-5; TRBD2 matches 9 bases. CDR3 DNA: TGCGCCAGCAGCCAAGAGTTCAGCCGAGCTAGCGGGAAAGAGACCCAGTACTTC. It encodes CASSQEFSRASGKETQYF.